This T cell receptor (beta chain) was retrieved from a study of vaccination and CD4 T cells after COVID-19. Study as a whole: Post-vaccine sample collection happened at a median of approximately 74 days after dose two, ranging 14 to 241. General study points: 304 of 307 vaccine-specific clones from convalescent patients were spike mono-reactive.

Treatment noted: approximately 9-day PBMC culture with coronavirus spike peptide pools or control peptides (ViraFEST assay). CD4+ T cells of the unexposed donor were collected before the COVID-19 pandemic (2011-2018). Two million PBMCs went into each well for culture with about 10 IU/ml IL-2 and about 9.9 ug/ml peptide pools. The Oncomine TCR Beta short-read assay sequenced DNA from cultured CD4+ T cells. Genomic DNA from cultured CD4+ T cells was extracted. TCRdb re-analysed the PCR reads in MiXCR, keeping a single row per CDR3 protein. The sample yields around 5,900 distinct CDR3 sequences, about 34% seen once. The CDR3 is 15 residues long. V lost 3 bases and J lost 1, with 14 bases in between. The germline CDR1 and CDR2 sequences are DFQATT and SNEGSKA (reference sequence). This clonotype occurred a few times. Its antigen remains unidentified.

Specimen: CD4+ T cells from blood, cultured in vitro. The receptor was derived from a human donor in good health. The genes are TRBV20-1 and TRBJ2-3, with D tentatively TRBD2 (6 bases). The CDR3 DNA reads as TGCAGTGCTAGCTCTAGCGTGTTAGGCACAGATACGCAGTATTTT. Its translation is CSASSSVLGTDTQYF.